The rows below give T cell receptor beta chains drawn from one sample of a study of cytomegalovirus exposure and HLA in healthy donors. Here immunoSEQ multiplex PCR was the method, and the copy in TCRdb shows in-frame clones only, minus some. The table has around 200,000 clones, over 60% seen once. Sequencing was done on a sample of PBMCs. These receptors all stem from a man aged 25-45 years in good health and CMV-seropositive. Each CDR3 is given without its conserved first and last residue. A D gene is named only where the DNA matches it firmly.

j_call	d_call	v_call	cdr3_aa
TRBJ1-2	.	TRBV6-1	ASSEARVRAHGYT
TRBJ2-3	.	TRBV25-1	ASTNGGASTDTQY
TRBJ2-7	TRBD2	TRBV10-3	AISPSSGGIYEQY
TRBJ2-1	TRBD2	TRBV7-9	ASSLRPAGGYNEQF
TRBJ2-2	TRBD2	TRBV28	ASIGLAGGSTGELF
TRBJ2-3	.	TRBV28	ASSRGVATDTQY
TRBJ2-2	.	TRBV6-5	ASSPGTPNTGELF
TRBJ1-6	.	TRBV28	ASSLGGINSPLH
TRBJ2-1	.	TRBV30	ACGTNEQF
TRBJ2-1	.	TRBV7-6	ASSSSSLFNNEQF
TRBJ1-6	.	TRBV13	ASSFRAGSPLH
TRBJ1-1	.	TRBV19	ASSTDRNTEAF
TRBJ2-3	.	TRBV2	ASRRRASTDTQY
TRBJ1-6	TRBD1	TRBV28	ASSLYRGGNSPLH
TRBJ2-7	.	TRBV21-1	ASTKPGLAIQLISYEQY
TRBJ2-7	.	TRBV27	ASRHRESSYEQY
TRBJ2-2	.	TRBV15	ATSRDSRRNTGELF
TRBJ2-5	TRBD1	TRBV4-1	ASSQEDRLETQY
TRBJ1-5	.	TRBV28	ASRFDRVNQPQH
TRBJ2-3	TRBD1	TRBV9	ASSPDRGGGTDTQY
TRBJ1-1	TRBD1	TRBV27	ASSLDRVNTEAF
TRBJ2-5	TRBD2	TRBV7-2	ASSVYPSGGTQETQY
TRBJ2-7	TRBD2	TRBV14	ASSVTSGLAYEQY
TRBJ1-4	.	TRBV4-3	ASSQGPEIGTRNEKLF
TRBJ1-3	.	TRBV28	ASSLPGRSGNTIY
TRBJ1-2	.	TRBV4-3	ASSQDDRNYGYT
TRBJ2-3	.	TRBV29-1	SVEGHIKSTDTQY
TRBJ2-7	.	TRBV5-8	ASSLIGGPFHEQY
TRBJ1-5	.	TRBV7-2	ASSLDNNQPQH
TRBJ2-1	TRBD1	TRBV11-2	ASSPRQGPYNEQF
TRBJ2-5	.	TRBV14	ASSYGTQETQY
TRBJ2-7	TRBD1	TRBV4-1	ASTGSDRGLYEQY
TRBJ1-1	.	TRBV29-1	SVGGGNVNTEAF
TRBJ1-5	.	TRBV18	ASSPGGASQPQH
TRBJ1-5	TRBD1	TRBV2	ASTGTASNQPQH
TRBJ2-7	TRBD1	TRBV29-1	SVVGTGESYEQY
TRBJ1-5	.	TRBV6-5	ASSYSMAGSEPQH
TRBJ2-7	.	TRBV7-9	ASSPPGGTSEQY
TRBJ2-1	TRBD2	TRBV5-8	ASSRYSGKGNEQF
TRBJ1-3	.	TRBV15	ATSSYRENTIY
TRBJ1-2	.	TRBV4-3	ASSQQGAYGYT
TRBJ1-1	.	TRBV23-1	ASSSTQGNTEAF
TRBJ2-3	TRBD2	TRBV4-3	ASSPGLAADTQY
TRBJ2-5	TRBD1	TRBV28	ASSLTGGLETQY
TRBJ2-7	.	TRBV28	ASSSGGARGHYEQY
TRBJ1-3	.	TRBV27	ASSLIGGTSSGNTIY
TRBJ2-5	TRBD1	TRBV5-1	ASSFGTGEETQY
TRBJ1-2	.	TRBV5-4	ASTRRRERDGYT
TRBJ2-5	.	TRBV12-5	ASDTRTQY
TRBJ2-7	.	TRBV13	ASSPGLNSYEQY